These 30 T cell receptor beta chains were sequenced from one sample in a study of blood T cell repertoires in COVID-19. The table came from immunoSEQ multiplex PCR; TCRdb's copy has only in-frame clones and leaves some out. Of 90,000 to 120,000 clones listed, 65% to 75% are singletons. The sequenced material came from peripheral blood. The receptor source for this set is an elderly man with acute or convalescent COVID-19.

This clone has a handful of counts. The chain joins TRBV29-1 to TRBJ2-1; perhaps TRBD2 as D (6 bases). Germline loops: CDR1 SQVTM, CDR2 ANQGSEA. The V end lost 5 bases, the J end lost 9 bases, and 17 bases lay between the germline ends. This CDR3 region has 13 residues. CDR3 nucleotide sequence: TGCAGCGTTACGGCGGGACCGGGAAGTGAGCAGTTCTTC. This translates into CSVTAGPGSEQFF.

The rearrangement uses TRBV7-2 and TRBJ2-1; D remains ambiguous. The CDR3 covers 15 residues. V gave up 2 bases and J gave up 10 bases, with 18 bases separating them. Per the germline V gene, CDR1 is SGHTA and CDR2 is FQGNSA. The CDR3 is CASSLLVQTPREQFF. In DNA, the CDR3 is TGTGCCAGCAGCTTATTGGTACAGACCCCCAGGGAGCAGTTCTTC.

The chain uses TRBV2 and TRBJ2-4; D may be TRBD2 (5 bases). Germline CDR1 is SNHLY and CDR2 is FYNNEI. V shed 4 bases and J shed 4 bases, with 14 bases lying between them. This CDR3 is 15 amino acids long. The CDR3 spells CASSGESGGKNIQYF. The DNA of the CDR3 is TGTGCCAGCAGTGGGGAGTCCGGCGGGAAAAACATTCAGTACTTC. The full variable domain, in which reference TRBV2 and TRBJ2-4 provide the parts outside the CDR3, is EPEVTQTPSHQVTQMGQEVILRCVPISNHLYFYWYRQILGQKVEFLVSFYNNEISEKSEIFDDQFSVERPDGSNFTLKIRSTKLEDSAMYFCASSGESGGKNIQYFGAGTRLSVL.

The chain carries TRBV2 and TRBJ1-4; D is uncertain. CDR1 and CDR2 from the germline V gene are SNHLY and FYNNEI. The CDR3 totals 14 residues. Between the trimmed V and J ends, which lost 2 bases and 5 bases, there was a span of 9 bases. CDR3 sequence: CASSERIRNEKLFF. The DNA of the CDR3 is TGTGCCAGCAGTGAAAGAATCAGAAATGAAAAACTGTTTTTT.

This clone was picked up one time. This chain joins TRBV11-2 and TRBJ2-1; TRBD2 might be the D (5 bases). Germline loops: CDR1 SGHAT, CDR2 FQNNGV. Trimming removed 6 bases at V and 5 bases at J, with 17 bases between. This CDR3 is built from 15 residues. The CDR3 is CASSPRKGENNEQFF. In DNA, the CDR3 is TGTGCCAGCAGTCCTCGGAAGGGAGAGAACAATGAGCAGTTCTTC.

In DNA form, the CDR3 reads TGTGCCAGCAGCTTGGGCATGGGACAGGGCAATCAGCCCCAGCATTTT. Translated, it gives CASSLGMGQGNQPQHF. The V gene is TRBV5-8, the J gene TRBJ1-5, with 8 bases that match TRBD1. Germline V gives CDR1 SGHTS, CDR2 YDEGEE. V lost 0 bases and J lost 2; bases outside the gene matches: 4. This CDR3 contains 16 residues.

V gene TRBV5-1 combines with J gene TRBJ2-3; 16 nucleotides line up with TRBD2. Germline V CDR1 and CDR2: SGHRS, YFSETQ. V lost 3 bases, J lost 3 bases, and 10 bases stayed unmatched. CDR3 size: 19 residues. The CDR3 coding sequence is TGCGCCAGCAGCTCCGCCCCGGGACTAGCGGGAGGGCTAACAGATACGCAGTATTTT. Translated, it gives CASSSAPGLAGGLTDTQYF.

This clone was detected only a few times. This chain connects TRBV30 to TRBJ2-7; 7 bases line up with TRBD2. Per the germline V gene, CDR1 is GTSNPN and CDR2 is SVGIG (reference sequence). The CDR3 length is 12 residues. V lost 5 bases, J lost 7 bases, and 8 bases stayed unmatched. The CDR3 is CAWGGLGSEQYF. The CDR3 DNA reads as TGTGCCTGGGGTGGACTAGGGTCGGAGCAGTACTTC.

The V call is TRBV29-1, the J call TRBJ2-6, with 10 bases matching TRBD1. The CDR3 contains 15 residues. With 4 bases clipped from V and 2 bases from J, the junction kept 2 bases outside the gene matches. Germline V CDR1 and CDR2: SQVTM, ANQGSEA. CDR3 in amino acids: CSVGTGGTGANVLTF. CDR3 bases: TGCAGCGTTGGGACAGGGGGAACTGGGGCCAACGTCCTGACTTTC.

The chain recombines TRBV6-5 with TRBJ2-3; 8 nucleotides match TRBD1. Trimming took 4 bases from V and 1 from J; bases not matched to a gene: 4. Germline-derived CDR1 and CDR2 are MNHEY and SVGAGI. This CDR3 comprises 15 residues. CDR3 nucleotides: TGTGCCAGCAGTTCGACAGGGGTTGGCACAGATACGCAGTATTTT. Translated, it gives CASSSTGVGTDTQYF.

The V and J genes are TRBV11-2 and TRBJ1-2, with TRBD1 matching over 7 bases. The trim removed 5 bases at V and 3 bases at J, leaving 3 bases unmatched. Germline V gene lookup returns CDR1 SGHAT and CDR2 FQNNGV. This CDR3 has 13 residues. The chain's CDR3 is CASSVDRDYGYTF. The CDR3 nucleotides are TGTGCCAGCAGCGTCGACAGGGACTATGGCTACACCTTC. The variable domain in full, with the rest retrieved from reference TRBV11-2 and TRBJ1-2, is EAGVAQSPRYKIIEKRQSVAFWCNPISGHATLYWYQQILGQGPKLLIQFQNNGVVDDSQLPKDRFSAERLKGVDSTLKIQPAKLEDSAVYLCASSVDRDYGYTFGSGTRLTVV.

V usage is TRBV28 and J usage is TRBJ1-2; 10 positions match TRBD1. CDR3 length equals 15 residues. With V trimmed by 6 bases and J by 1 base, 5 bases remained unmatched. Germline values: CDR1 MDHEN, CDR2 SYDVKM. The DNA for the CDR3 is TGTGCCAGCAGAGGGGACAGGGGCCTTAACTATGGCTACACCTTC. Translating gives CASRGDRGLNYGYTF.

This clone was picked up a small number of times. The rearrangement links TRBV27 to TRBJ2-1, with 9 bases that match TRBD1. The CDR3 consists of 14 residues. CDR1 and CDR2 from the germline V gene are MNHEY and SMNVEV (reference sequence). Trimming cost V 6 bases and J 7 bases; bases outside gene matches: 7. The CDR3 nucleotides read TGTGCCAGCAGCGGCGGGACAGGGTGGAATGAGCAGTTCTTC. It is translated as CASSGGTGWNEQFF.

This clone has a single count. The CDR3 sequence: CASSQTSGEQFF. In nucleotides, the CDR3 is TGTGCCAGCAGTCAGACTAGCGGAGAGCAGTTCTTC. This chain connects TRBV2 to TRBJ2-1, with 9 nucleotides matching TRBD2. This CDR3 has 12 residues. The V gene's germline CDR1 is SNHLY and CDR2 FYNNEI. The V segment lost 5 bases and the J segment 10 bases; nucleotides outside the gene matches: 3.

This chain links TRBV4-3 with TRBJ2-5; 7 bases match TRBD1. The J segment lost 4 bases and the V segment lost 2 bases, leaving 10 bases of the junction unmatched. From germline, CDR1 is LGHNA and CDR2 YSLEER. The CDR3 covers 16 residues. CDR3: CASSQNYRGGGETQYF. CDR3 nucleotides: TGCGCCAGCAGCCAAAACTACAGGGGTGGCGGAGAGACCCAGTACTTC.

The chain has TRBV6-2 or TRBV6-3 and TRBJ2-1; the match to TRBD1 covers 9 bases. Germline V gene lookup returns CDR1 MNHEY and CDR2 SVGEGT. This CDR3 is built from 18 residues. Trimming cost V 2 bases and J 7 bases; bases outside gene matches: 15. The CDR3 region has the DNA TGTGCCAGCAGTTACAACCCCATGACAGGGGGTCTGTGGAATGAGCAGTTCTTC. This encodes CASSYNPMTGGLWNEQFF.

This clone has a handful of counts. J is TRBJ1-1 and V is TRBV6-5; D not resolved. CDR1 is MNHEY, CDR2 SVGAGI, per germline. This CDR3 has 12 amino acids. With 7 bases removed from V and 2 bases from J, the gap between germline ends came to 8 bases. CDR3 DNA sequence: TGTGCCAGCAAACGCGTTAACACTGAAGCTTTCTTT. Its protein is CASKRVNTEAFF.

The rearrangement links TRBV11-3 to TRBJ2-2, with D unclear. This CDR3 is built from 14 residues. Germline CDR1 reads SGHNT; CDR2 reads YENEEA. The V gene lost 1 base and the J gene lost 5 bases, with 8 bases spanning the gap. DNA for the CDR3: TGTGCCAGCAGCTTAGGAGAAGAAACCGGGGAGCTGTTTTTT. The encoded protein is CASSLGEETGELFF.

The chain employs TRBV4-3 and TRBJ2-3, with 11 bases aligning to TRBD2. Trimming at V came to 1 base and at J to 7 bases, leaving 10 bases not matched to a gene. This CDR3 comprises 17 residues. Germline-derived CDR1 and CDR2 are LGHNA and YSLEER. The CDR3 sequence is CASSQGALAGGGNTQYF. The CDR3 DNA reads as TGCGCCAGCAGCCAAGGGGCCCTAGCGGGAGGTGGAAATACGCAGTATTTT.

CDR3 sequence reads: CASSRVADSYEQYF. CDR3 sequence (DNA): TGTGCCAGCAGCCGAGTTGCGGACTCCTACGAGCAGTACTTC. The chain recombines TRBV3-1 (or the pseudogene TRBV3-2) with TRBJ2-7; no reliable D call. Germline CDR1 and CDR2: LGHDT and YNNKEL (reference sequence). Trimming stripped 4 bases from V and 0 bases from J, with 10 bases between. The CDR3 loop spans 14 amino acids.

The chain is built from TRBV28 and TRBJ2-2; maybe TRBD2 (5 bases). This CDR3 has 14 residues. In germline, CDR1 is MDHEN, CDR2 SYDVKM. V lost 5 bases and J 7 bases, leaving 14 bases between the germline ends. CDR3 coding DNA: TGTGCCAGCAGTGTCCGGGAACGTGGCGGGGAGCTGTTTTTT. Translation gives CASSVRERGGELFF.

J is TRBJ2-1 and V is TRBV11-2; 10 bases map to TRBD1. CDR3 length: 16 amino acids. V lost 0 bases to trimming and J lost 4 bases; unmatched junction nucleotides: 3. Germline-derived CDR1 and CDR2 are SGHAT and FQNNGV. CDR3 region: CASSLDPGQGYNEQFF. CDR3 bases: TGTGCCAGCAGCTTAGATCCGGGACAGGGGTACAATGAGCAGTTCTTC.

The rearrangement joins TRBV6-6 to TRBJ2-5, with D tentatively TRBD2 (6 bases). The CDR3 covers 14 residues. Trimming left V 10 bases short and J 4 bases short, with 19 bases between. Germline V lookup: CDR1 MNHNY, CDR2 SVGAGI (reference sequence). The CDR3 sequence: CATRRVAEGETQYF. The CDR3 nucleotides are TGTGCCACTCGGAGAGTAGCGGAGGGAGAGACCCAGTACTTC.

The chain links TRBV28 to TRBJ2-1; 9 bases map to TRBD1. The germline gives CDR1 MDHEN, CDR2 SYDVKM. The CDR3 totals 16 residues. V was clipped by 5 bases and J by 0 bases; unmatched bases: 5. The CDR3 region is CASSPTGQGSYNEQFF. The DNA for the CDR3 is TGTGCCAGCAGTCCAACGGGACAGGGCTCCTACAATGAGCAGTTCTTC.

The chain employs TRBV24-1 and TRBJ2-1; 7 nucleotides line up with TRBD2. The ends lost 12 bases at V and 5 bases at J; junction bases unmatched: 15. The CDR3 sequence is 15 residues long. CDR1 is KGHDR, CDR2 SFDVKD, per germline. DNA of the CDR3: TGTGCCGCTTCCAACCCAGCGGGGCCTAACAATGAGCAGTTCTTC. Translation gives CAASNPAGPNNEQFF.

The chain carries TRBV7-9 and TRBJ2-1; TRBD1 matches 9 bases. Per germline, CDR1 SEHNR and CDR2 FQNEAQ (reference sequence). J gave up 0 bases and V 3 bases, and 0 bases lay outside the gene matches. This CDR3 has 15 residues. The CDR3 DNA is TGTGCCAGCAGCTTGGGACAGGGCTCCTACAATGAGCAGTTCTTC. As protein: CASSLGQGSYNEQFF.

The V and J genes are TRBV15 and TRBJ2-3; D remains ambiguous. The CDR3 length is 14 residues. The V and J ends lost 1 base and 2 bases respectively, with 7 bases between them. From germline, CDR1 is LNHNV and CDR2 YYDKDF (reference sequence). CDR3 sequence: CATSRARLTDTQYF. The DNA for the CDR3 is TGTGCCACCAGCAGAGCCCGACTCACAGATACGCAGTATTTT. Based on the CDR3 plus reference TRBV15 and TRBJ2-3, the full variable domain is DAMVIQNPRYQVTQFGKPVTLSCSQTLNHNVMYWYQQKSSQAPKLLFHYYDKDFNNEADTPDNFQSRRPNTSFCFLDIRSPGLGDTAMYLCATSRARLTDTQYFGPGTRLTVL.

The chain joins TRBV6-5 to TRBJ1-3; D is possibly TRBD1 (5 bases). Deletions cut 6 bases from V and 4 bases from J, with 10 bases between. CDR1 and CDR2 from the germline V gene are MNHEY and SVGAGI. There are 13 residues in the CDR3. The CDR3 protein is CASSTDRGNTIYF. In DNA form, the CDR3 reads TGTGCCAGCAGCACCGACAGAGGAAACACCATATATTTT.

The chain has TRBV9 and TRBJ2-7, with 9 bases matching TRBD1. Germline loops: CDR1 SGDLS, CDR2 YYNGEE. The CDR3 totals 16 residues. V was pared by 3 bases and J by 4 bases, with 11 bases of the junction left unmatched. CDR3: CASSGSKTGGFYEQYF. The DNA of the CDR3 is TGTGCCAGCAGCGGATCTAAGACAGGGGGTTTTTACGAGCAGTACTTC.

The V gene is TRBV18, the J gene TRBJ2-7; 13 bases line up with TRBD2. CDR1 KGHSH and CDR2 LQKENI come from the germline V gene. CDR3 length equals 15 residues. Trimming cost V 3 bases and J 2 bases; bases outside gene matches: 1. The CDR3 DNA is TGTGCCAGCTCACCGGGGACTAGCGGGACCTACGAGCAGTACTTC. It specifies CASSPGTSGTYEQYF.